This T cell receptor beta chain was retrieved from a study of T cells expressing NK-cell markers. Looking at the study overall: Sorted CD3+CD56-NKG2C+, CD3+CD56+NKG2C- and CD3+CD56+NKG2C+ T cells were the source of the TCR beta repertoires. Serological testing identified most of the eight sequenced donors as HCMV-seropositive and one as seronegative. Notes on the study in general: In a group of several donors, dominant NKG2C+ clonotypes represented about 1.0-7.5% of CD8+ T cells. HCMV specificity of expanded NKG2C+ T cell clones remained unclear.

CDR1 and CDR2 (germline): MGHDK, SYGVNS. This CDR3 is 14 amino acids long. Regarding this clonotype: The antigen remains unidentified.

TCRdb re-called the 5' RACE reads, yielding one record per CDR3 amino acid sequence without DNA. This sample's table reports approximately 420,000 distinct CDR3 sequences. This rearrangement joins TRBV25-1 to TRBJ2-1. The sequence was obtained from a woman aged 50 to 60 in good health. Source material: blood T cells: a sorted CD56 or NKG2C T cell subset, CD4+ or CD8+ T cells, or bulk PBMC T cells (not recorded which). CDR3: CASTGRDHFGEQFF. The full variable domain, its missing parts supplied by reference TRBV25-1 and TRBJ2-1, is EADIYQTPRYLVIGTGKKITLECSQTMGHDKMYWYQQDPGMELHLIHYSYGVNSTEKGDLSSESTVSRIRTEHFPLTLESARPSHTSQYLCASTGRDHFGEQFFGPGTRLTVL.